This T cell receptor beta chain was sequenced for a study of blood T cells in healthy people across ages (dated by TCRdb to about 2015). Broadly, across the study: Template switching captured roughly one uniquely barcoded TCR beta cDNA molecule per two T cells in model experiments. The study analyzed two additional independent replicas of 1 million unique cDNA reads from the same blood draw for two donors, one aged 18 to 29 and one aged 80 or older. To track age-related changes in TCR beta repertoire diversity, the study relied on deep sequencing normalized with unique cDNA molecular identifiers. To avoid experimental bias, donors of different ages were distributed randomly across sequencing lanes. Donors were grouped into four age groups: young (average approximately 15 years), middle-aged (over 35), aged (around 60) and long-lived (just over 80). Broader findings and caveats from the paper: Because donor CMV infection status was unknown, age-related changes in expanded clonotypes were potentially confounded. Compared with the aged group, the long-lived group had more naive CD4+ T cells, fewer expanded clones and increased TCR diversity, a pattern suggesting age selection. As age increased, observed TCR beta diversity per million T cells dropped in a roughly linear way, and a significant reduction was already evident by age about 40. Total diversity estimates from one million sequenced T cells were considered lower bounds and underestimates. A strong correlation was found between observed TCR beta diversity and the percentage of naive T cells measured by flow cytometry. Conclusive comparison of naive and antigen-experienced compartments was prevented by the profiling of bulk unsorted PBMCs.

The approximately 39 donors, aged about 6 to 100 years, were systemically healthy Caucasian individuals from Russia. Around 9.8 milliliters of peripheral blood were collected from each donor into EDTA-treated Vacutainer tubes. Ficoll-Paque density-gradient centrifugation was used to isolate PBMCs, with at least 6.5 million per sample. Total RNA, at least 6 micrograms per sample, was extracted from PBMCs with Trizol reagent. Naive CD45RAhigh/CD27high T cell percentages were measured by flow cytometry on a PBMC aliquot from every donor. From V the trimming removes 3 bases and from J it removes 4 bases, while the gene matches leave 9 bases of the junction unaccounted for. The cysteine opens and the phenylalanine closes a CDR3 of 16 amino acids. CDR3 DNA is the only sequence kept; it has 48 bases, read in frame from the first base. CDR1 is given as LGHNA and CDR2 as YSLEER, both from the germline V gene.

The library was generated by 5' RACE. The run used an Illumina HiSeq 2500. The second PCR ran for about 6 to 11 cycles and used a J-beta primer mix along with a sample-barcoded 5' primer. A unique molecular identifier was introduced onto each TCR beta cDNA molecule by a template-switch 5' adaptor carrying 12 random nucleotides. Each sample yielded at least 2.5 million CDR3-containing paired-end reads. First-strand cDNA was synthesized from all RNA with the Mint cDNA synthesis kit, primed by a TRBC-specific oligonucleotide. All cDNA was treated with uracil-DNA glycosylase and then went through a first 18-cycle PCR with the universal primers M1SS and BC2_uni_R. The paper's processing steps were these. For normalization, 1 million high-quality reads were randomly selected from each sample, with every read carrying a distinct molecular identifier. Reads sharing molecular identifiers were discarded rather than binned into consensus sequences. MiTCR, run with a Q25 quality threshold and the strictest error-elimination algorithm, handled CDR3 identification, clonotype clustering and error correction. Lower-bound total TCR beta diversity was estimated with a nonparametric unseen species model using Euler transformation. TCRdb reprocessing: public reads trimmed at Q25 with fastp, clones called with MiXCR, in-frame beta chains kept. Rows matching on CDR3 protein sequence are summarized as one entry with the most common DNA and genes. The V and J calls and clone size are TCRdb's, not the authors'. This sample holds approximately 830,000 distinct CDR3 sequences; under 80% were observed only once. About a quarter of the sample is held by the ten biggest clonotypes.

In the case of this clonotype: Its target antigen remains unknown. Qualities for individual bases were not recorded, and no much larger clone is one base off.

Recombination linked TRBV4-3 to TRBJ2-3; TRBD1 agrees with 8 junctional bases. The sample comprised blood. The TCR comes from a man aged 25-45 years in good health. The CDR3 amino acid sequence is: CASSHDARGRADTQYF. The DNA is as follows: TGCGCCAGCAGCCACGACGCCAGGGGGCGCGCAGATACGCAGTATTTT.